The rows below give T cell receptor beta chains drawn from one sample of a study of CD8 T cells in Susac syndrome. MiXCR was run by TCRdb on the immunoSEQ multiplex PCR reads, yielding one entry per CDR3 protein. The sample gives some 200,000 distinct CDR3 sequences, 90% to 95% of which show up once; 0.087% is in the top ten. The sequenced sample was CD4+ T cells from PBMCs. Receptors were obtained from a human donor with Susac syndrome. The CDR3 runs from the conserved cysteine through the conserved F or W. A D gene is named only where the DNA matches it firmly. Only some rows state a clone size, as once, few, many or a class for expanded clones.

>TRBD1|TRBV2|-|TRBJ1-2
TGTGCCAGCAGTGGATTGTCGGGGGGAAGAGACAGGGGCCACGTCTATGGCTACACCTTC
CASSGLSGGRDRGHVYGYTF
>TRBD2|TRBV5-4|-|TRBJ2-7
TGTGCCAGCAGCTTGGATAGCGGGAGGGCCAGGGAGCAGTACTTC
CASSLDSGRAREQYF
>-|TRBV21-1|-|TRBJ2-7
TGTGCCAGCAGCAAAGATGGCTCGGCATACGAGCAGTACTTC
CASSKDGSAYEQYF
>TRBD1|TRBV27|-|TRBJ1-1
TGTGCCAACCCCCGGTCCAGTTTGCCTTGGCAGGGGGTGAGCACTGAAGCTTTCTTT
CANPRSSLPWQGVSTEAFF
>TRBD1|TRBV30|-|TRBJ1-1
TGTGCCTGGAGTTTCGGACAGGGAGTTCCTGAAGCTTTCTTT
CAWSFGQGVPEAFF
>-|TRBV6-1|once|TRBJ1-6
TGTGCCAGCAGTGGGAGGCAAAAGGTGGCCCTCCACTTT
CASSGRQKVALHF
>-|TRBV4-1|-|TRBJ1-4
TGCGCCAGCAGTTCTCAGGGGTTTGGTGAAAAACTGTTTTTT
CASSSQGFGEKLFF
>-|TRBV20-1|few|TRBJ2-7
TGCAGTGCCTCCGTTTGGACGCACGAGCAGTACTTC
CSASVWTHEQYF
>-|TRBV6-5|-|TRBJ2-7
TGTGCCAGCAGGAGGGGATACGAGCAGTACTTC
CASRRGYEQYF
>-|TRBV10-3|-|TRBJ1-2
TGTGCCATCAGCCCAGACAGGATCTATGGCTACACCTTC
CAISPDRIYGYTF
>-|TRBV20-1|-|TRBJ1-2
TGCAGTGCTAAGACGACAGGAAGCTATGGCTACACCTTC
CSAKTTGSYGYTF
>TRBD1|TRBV19|-|TRBJ1-5
TGTGCCACCAGTTCCCGGACAGGGGTGTTAAGCAATCAGCCCCAGCATTTT
CATSSRTGVLSNQPQHF
>TRBD1|TRBV4-1|-|TRBJ2-2
TGCGCCAGCAGCCAAGATCTCCGGACAGGGGTACCCGGGGAGCTGTTTTTT
CASSQDLRTGVPGELFF
>-|TRBV20-1|-|TRBJ2-7
TGCAGTGCTACGGACGGCCCCTACGAGCAGTACTTC
CSATDGPYEQYF
>-|TRBV19|once|TRBJ2-6
TGTGCCAGTGGGCAGAGCTCTGGGGCCAACGTCCTGACTTTC
CASGQSSGANVLTF
>-|TRBV28|-|TRBJ1-1
TGTGCCAGCAGTCCCCCTGTGAACACTGAAGCTTTCTTT
CASSPPVNTEAFF
>-|TRBV19|-|TRBJ2-7
TGTGCCAGTAGTCCTGGACAGACCTACGAGCAGTACTTC
CASSPGQTYEQYF
>TRBD2|TRBV20-1|once|TRBJ2-5
TGCAGTGCTAGAGCCGGCGGGGGAGGTCAAGAGACCCAGTACTTC
CSARAGGGGQETQYF
>-|TRBV29-1|-|TRBJ1-2
TGCAGCGTTGGAGGCCAAACCTATGGCTACACCTTC
CSVGGQTYGYTF
>-|TRBV5-6|-|TRBJ1-2
TGTGCCAGCAGGTCTACAGGGAACTATGGCTACACCTTC
CASRSTGNYGYTF
>-|TRBV20-1|-|TRBJ2-5
TGCAGTGCTAGTCGTTTGAGGGGAACGTACCAAGAGACCCAGTACTTC
CSASRLRGTYQETQYF
>TRBD1|TRBV5-8|-|TRBJ1-2
TGTGCCAGCAGTTACGGACAGGAATTTGGCTACACCTTC
CASSYGQEFGYTF